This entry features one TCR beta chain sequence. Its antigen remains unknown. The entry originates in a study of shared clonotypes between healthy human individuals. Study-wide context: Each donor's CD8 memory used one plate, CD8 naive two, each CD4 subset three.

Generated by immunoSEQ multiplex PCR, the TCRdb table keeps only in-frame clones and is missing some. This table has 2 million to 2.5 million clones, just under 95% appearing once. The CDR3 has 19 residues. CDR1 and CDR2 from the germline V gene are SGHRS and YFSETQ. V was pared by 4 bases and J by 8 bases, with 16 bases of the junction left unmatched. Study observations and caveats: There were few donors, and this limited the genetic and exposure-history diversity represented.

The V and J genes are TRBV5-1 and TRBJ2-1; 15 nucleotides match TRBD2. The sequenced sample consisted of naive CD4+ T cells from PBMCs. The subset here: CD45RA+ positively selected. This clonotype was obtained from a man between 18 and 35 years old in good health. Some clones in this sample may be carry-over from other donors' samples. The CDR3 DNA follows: TGCGCCAGCAGCCCCGGACTAGCGGGAGGGCCTAGGAACGTCTATGAGCAGTTCTTC. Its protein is CASSPGLAGGPRNVYEQFF.